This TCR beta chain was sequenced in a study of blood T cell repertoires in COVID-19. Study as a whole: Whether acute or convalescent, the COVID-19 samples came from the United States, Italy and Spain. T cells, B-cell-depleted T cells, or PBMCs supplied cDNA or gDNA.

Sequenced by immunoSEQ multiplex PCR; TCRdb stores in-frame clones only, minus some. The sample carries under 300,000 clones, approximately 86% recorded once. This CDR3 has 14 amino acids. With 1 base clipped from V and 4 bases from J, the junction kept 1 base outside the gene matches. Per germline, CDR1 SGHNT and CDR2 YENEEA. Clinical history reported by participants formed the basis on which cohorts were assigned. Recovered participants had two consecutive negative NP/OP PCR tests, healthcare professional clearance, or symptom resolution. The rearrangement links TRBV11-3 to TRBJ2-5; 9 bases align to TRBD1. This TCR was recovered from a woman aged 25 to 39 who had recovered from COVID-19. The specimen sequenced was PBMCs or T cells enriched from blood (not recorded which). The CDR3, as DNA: TGTGCCAGCAGCTTAGGGACAGGGGCAGAGACCCAGTACTTC. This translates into CASSLGTGAETQYF.